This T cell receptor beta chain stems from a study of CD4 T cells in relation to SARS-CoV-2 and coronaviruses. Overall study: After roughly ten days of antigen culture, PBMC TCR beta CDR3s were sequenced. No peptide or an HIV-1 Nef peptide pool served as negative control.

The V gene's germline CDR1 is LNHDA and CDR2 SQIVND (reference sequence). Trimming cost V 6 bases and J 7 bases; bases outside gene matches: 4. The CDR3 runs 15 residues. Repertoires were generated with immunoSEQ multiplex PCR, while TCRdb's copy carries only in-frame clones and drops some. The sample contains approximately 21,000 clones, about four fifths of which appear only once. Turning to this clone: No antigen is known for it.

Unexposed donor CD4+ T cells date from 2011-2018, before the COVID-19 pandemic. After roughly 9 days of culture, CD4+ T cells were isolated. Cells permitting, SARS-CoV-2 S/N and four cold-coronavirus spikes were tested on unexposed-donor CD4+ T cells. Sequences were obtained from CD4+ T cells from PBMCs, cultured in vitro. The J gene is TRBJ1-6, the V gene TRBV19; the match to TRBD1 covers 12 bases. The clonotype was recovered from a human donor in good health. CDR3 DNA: TGTGCCAGTAGAGGGACAGGGGGCGCAAATTCACCCCTCCACTTT. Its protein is CASRGTGGANSPLHF.